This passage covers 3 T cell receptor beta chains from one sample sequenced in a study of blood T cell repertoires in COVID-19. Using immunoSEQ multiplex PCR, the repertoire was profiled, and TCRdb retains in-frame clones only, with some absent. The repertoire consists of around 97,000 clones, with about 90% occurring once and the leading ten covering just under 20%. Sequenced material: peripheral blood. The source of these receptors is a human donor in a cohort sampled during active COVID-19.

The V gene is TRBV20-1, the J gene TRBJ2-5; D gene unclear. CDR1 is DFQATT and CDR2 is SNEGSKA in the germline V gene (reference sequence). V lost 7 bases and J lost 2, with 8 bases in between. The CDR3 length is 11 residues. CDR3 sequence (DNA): TGCAGTGTTGGGCAACAAGAGACCCAGTACTTC. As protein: CSVGQQETQYF.

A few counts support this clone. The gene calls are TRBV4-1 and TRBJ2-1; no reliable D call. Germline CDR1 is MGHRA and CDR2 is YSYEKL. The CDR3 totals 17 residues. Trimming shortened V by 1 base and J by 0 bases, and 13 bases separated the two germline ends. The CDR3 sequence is CASSQVDLGFSYNEQFF. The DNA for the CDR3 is TGCGCCAGCAGCCAAGTCGATCTCGGGTTCTCCTACAATGAGCAGTTCTTC.

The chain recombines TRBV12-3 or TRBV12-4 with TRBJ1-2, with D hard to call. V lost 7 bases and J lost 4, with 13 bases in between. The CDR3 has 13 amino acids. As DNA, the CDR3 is TGTGCCAGCACCCCGTCGGGGTTCTATGGCTACACCTTC. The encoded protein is CASTPSGFYGYTF.